This T cell receptor beta chain was captured by sequencing in a study of CD8 T cells in Susac syndrome. Study findings and constraints: The study's TCR sequencing and HLA analysis drew on a certain number of individuals. That number was acknowledged as relatively small.

This CDR3 has 11 amino acids. Germline V CDR1 and CDR2: MGHRA, YSYEKL. Trimming removed 5 bases at V and 8 bases at J, with 6 bases between. The table lists this clonotype with a count of one. Antigen specificity is unknown. Random hexamers were used to reverse transcribe the RNA input (roughly 0.5 to 1 ug). An immunoSEQ multiplex PCR generated amplified TCR beta CDR3 products spanning 54 Vbeta and 13 Jbeta. TCRdb processed the immunoSEQ multiplex PCR reads anew with MiXCR; each CDR3 protein has one entry. Altogether roughly 130,000 distinct CDR3 sequences are present, roughly 96% being singletons, with the ten largest covering around 0.12%.

Sequences were obtained from CD4+ T cells from PBMCs. The clonotype originates from a human donor in good health. The chain has TRBV4-1 and TRBJ1-4; D not certain. The CDR3 sequence: CASSGGEKLFF. As DNA, the CDR3 is TGCGCCAGCAGCGGAGGGGAAAAACTGTTTTTT.